The sample holds many counts of the clone carrying this T cell receptor (beta chain). Antigen unknown. The cDNA was synthesized by 5'RACE incorporating 10-nucleotide random UMIs. Every sequencing run gave over 180 million TCR-beta sequences, taken from 15-18 subjects. Each CDR3 protein gets one entry after TCRdb re-called the 5' RACE reads with MiXCR. This table holds more than 50,000 distinct CDR3 sequences, about 3.7% found once. This entry belongs to a study of neurological immune-mediated disorders. Study-level points and caveats: While HTLV-1-associated myelopathy showed the greatest TCR clonal expansion, multiple sclerosis showed the least, falling below healthy controls.

The CDR3 length is 16 residues. V was cut by 2 bases and J by 7 bases, with 19 bases left in between. CDR1 and CDR2 from the germline V gene are SGHDT and YYEEEE. The rearrangement links TRBV5-6 to TRBJ2-1; the D gene is possibly TRBD1 (6 bases). Sequencing was performed on PBMCs. The receptor comes from an older woman with multiple sclerosis. The CDR3: CASSFSLGAPWNEQFF. CDR3 in DNA: TGTGCCAGCAGCTTCTCTCTGGGGGCACCGTGGAATGAGCAGTTCTTC.